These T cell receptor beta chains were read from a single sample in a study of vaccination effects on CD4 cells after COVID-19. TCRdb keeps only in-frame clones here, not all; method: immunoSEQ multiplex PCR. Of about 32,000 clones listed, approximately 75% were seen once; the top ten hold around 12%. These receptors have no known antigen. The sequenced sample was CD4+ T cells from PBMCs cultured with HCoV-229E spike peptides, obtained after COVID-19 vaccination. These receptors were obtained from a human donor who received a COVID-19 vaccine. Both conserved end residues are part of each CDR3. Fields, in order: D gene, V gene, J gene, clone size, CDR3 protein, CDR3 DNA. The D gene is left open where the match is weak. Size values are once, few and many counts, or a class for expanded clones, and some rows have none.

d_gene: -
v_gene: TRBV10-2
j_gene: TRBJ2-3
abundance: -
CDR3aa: CASSLTDTQYF
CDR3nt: TGCGCCAGCAGTCTAACAGATACGCAGTATTTT

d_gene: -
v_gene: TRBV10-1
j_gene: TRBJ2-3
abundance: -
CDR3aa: CASSEAGVQDTQYF
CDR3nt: TGCGCCAGCAGTGAGGCAGGCGTTCAAGATACGCAGTATTTT

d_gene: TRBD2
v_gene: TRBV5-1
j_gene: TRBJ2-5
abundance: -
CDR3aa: CASSFGGWREGPETQYF
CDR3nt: TGCGCCAGCAGCTTTGGGGGCTGGCGGGAGGGCCCAGAGACCCAGTACTTC

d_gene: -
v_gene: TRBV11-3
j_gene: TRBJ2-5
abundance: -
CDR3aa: CASSLNPGPGETQYF
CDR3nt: TGTGCCAGCAGCTTAAATCCCGGACCAGGGGAGACCCAGTACTTC

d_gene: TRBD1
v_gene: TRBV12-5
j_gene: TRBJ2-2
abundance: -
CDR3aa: CASGPPGTVPGSGELFF
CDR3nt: TGTGCTAGTGGTCCCCCTGGGACAGTTCCCGGATCCGGGGAGCTGTTTTTT

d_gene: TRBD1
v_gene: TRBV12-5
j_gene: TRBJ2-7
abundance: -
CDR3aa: CASGPTTGQTNEQYF
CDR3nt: TGTGCTAGTGGGCCTACAACGGGACAGACGAACGAGCAGTACTTC

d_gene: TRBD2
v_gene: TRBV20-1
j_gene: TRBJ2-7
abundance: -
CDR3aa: CSANDIAGRYEQYF
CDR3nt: TGCAGTGCTAATGATATAGCGGGGAGATACGAGCAGTACTTC

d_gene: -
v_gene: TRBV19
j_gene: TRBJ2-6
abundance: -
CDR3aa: CASAPSGANVLTF
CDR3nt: TGTGCCAGTGCCCCCTCTGGGGCCAACGTCCTGACTTTC

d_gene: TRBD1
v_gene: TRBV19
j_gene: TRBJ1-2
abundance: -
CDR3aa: CASSPQTGPSYGYTF
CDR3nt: TGTGCCAGTAGTCCTCAGACAGGGCCATCCTATGGCTACACCTTC

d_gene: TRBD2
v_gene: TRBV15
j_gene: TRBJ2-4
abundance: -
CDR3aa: CATSRGGLAGENIQYF
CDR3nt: TGTGCCACCAGCAGAGGGGGACTAGCGGGGGAAAACATTCAGTACTTC

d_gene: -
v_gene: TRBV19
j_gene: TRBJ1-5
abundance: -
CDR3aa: CASSRAWEPRGSNQPQHF
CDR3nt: TGTGCCAGTAGTCGTGCTTGGGAACCCAGAGGAAGCAATCAGCCCCAGCATTTT

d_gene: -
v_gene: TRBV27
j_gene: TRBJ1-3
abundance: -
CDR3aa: CASSPPLGNTIYF
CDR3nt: TGTGCCAGCAGTCCCCCTCTCGGAAACACCATATATTTT

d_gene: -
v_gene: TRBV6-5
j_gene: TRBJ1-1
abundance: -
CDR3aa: CASRDYKDTEAFF
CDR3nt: TGTGCCAGCAGGGACTACAAGGACACTGAAGCTTTCTTT

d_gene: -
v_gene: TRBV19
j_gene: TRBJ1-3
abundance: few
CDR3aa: CASSASGNTIYF
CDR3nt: TGTGCCAGTAGTGCCTCTGGAAACACCATATATTTT

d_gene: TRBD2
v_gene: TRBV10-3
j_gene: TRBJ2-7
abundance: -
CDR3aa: CAISARGGEQYF
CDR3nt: TGTGCCATCAGTGCCCGGGGGGGAGAGCAGTACTTC

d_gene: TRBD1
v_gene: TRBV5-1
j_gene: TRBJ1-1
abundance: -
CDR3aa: CASSLRTGGGNTEAFF
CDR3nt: TGCGCCAGCAGCTTAAGGACAGGTGGCGGGAACACTGAAGCTTTCTTT

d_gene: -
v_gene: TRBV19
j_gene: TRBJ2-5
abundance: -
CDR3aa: CASSGGTGQETQYF
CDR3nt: TGTGCCAGTAGTGGAGGGACTGGACAAGAGACCCAGTACTTC

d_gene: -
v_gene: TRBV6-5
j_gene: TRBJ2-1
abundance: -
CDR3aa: CASSPAGWREQFF
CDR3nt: TGTGCCAGCAGCCCCGCCGGGTGGCGTGAGCAGTTCTTC

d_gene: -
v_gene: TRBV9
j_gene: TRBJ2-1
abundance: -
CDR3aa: CASSVAYNEQFF
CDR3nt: TGTGCCAGCAGCGTAGCCTATAATGAGCAGTTCTTC

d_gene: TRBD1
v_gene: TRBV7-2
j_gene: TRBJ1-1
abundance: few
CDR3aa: CASSPLGGTGVMNTEAFF
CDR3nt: TGTGCCAGCAGCCCGTTGGGCGGGACAGGGGTTATGAACACTGAAGCTTTCTTT

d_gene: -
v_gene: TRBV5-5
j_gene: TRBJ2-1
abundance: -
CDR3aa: CASSYLGGRDNEQFF
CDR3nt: TGTGCCAGCAGCTACCTGGGGGGGCGCGACAATGAGCAGTTCTTC

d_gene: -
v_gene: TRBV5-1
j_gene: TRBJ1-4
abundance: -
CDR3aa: CASSLDQRNEKLFF
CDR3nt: TGCGCCAGCAGCTTGGACCAGAGGAATGAAAAACTGTTTTTT

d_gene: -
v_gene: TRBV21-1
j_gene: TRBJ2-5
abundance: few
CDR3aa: CASSKQHRVLMGETQYF
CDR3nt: TGTGCCAGCAGCAAACAGCACCGGGTACTTATGGGGGAGACCCAGTACTTC

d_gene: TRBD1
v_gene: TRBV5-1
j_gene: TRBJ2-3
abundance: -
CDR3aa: CASSAGTAGTDTQYF
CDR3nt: TGCGCCAGCAGCGCCGGGACAGCCGGCACAGATACGCAGTATTTT

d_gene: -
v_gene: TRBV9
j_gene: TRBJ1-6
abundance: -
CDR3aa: CASSVGKKLDSPLHF
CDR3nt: TGTGCCAGCAGCGTAGGGAAAAAATTGGATTCACCCCTCCACTTT

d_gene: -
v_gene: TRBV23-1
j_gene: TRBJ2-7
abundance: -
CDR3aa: CASRDTSYEQYF
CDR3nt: TGCGCCAGCAGGGACACCTCCTACGAGCAGTACTTC

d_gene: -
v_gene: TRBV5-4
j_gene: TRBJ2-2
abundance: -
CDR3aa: CASSSPSVNTGELFF
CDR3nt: TGTGCCAGCAGCTCCCCCTCGGTGAACACCGGGGAGCTGTTTTTT

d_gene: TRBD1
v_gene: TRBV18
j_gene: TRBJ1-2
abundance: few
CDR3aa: CASSPGTGEGYTF
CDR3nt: TGTGCCAGCTCACCAGGGACAGGGGAAGGCTACACCTTC

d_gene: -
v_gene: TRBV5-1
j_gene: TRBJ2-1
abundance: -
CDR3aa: CASSMTTVYNEQFF
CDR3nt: TGCGCCAGCAGCATGACGACAGTTTACAATGAGCAGTTCTTC

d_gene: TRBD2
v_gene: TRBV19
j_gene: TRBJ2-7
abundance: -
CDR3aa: CASSTLLAGGSSEQYF
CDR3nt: TGTGCCAGTAGTACCCTACTAGCGGGAGGATCATCCGAGCAGTACTTC

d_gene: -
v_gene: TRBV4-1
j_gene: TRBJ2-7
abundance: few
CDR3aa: CASSQAIRQDSSYEQYF
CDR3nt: TGCGCCAGCAGCCAAGCCATAAGACAGGATAGCTCCTACGAGCAGTACTTC

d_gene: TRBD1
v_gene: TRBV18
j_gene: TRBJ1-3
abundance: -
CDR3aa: CASSPLGTAFSGNTIYF
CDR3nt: TGTGCCAGCTCACCACTAGGGACAGCGTTTTCTGGAAACACCATATATTTT

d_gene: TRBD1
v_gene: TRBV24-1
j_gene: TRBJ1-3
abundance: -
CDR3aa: CATSSGQGPDTIYF
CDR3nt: TGTGCCACCAGTTCAGGACAGGGGCCGGACACCATATATTTT

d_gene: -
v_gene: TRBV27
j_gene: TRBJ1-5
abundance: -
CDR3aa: CASRISDPNQPQHF
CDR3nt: TGTGCCAGCAGGATTAGTGATCCGAATCAGCCCCAGCATTTT

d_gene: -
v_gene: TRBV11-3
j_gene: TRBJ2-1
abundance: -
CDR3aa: CASSSERTGSYNEQFF
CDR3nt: TGTGCCAGCAGCAGTGAAAGGACTGGCTCCTACAATGAGCAGTTCTTC

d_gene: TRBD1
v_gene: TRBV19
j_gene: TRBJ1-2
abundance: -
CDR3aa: CASSISTGESPRYGYTF
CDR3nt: TGTGCCAGTAGTATCAGTACAGGGGAATCCCCTCGCTATGGCTACACCTTC

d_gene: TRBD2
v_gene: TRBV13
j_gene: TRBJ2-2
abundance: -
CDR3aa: CASSLEGRLAGSANTGELFF
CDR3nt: TGTGCCAGCAGCTTAGAGGGGAGGCTAGCGGGAAGCGCGAACACCGGGGAGCTGTTTTTT

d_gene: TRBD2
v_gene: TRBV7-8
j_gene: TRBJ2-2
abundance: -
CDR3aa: CASSLRDYLTEELFF
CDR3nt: TGTGCCAGCAGCTTACGGGACTACTTAACGGAGGAGCTGTTTTTT

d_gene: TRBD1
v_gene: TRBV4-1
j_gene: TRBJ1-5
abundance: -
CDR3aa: CASSSGTGDHQPQHF
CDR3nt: TGCGCCAGCAGCTCCGGGACAGGGGACCATCAGCCCCAGCATTTT

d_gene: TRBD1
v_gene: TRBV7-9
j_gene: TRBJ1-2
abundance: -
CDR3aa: CASSATLGTGGSGYTF
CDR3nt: TGTGCCAGCAGCGCGACCCTGGGTACAGGGGGGAGTGGCTACACCTTC

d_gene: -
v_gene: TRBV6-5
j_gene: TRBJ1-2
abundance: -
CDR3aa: CASTGTSFYGYTF
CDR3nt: TGTGCCAGCACAGGGACGTCGTTCTATGGCTACACCTTC

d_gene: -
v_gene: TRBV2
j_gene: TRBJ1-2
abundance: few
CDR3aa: CASSELIGGYTF
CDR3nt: TGTGCCAGCAGTGAACTTATCGGCGGCTACACCTTC

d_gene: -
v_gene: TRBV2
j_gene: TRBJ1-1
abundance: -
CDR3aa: CASNLNENTEAFF
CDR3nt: TGTGCCAGCAACCTTAACGAGAACACTGAAGCTTTCTTT

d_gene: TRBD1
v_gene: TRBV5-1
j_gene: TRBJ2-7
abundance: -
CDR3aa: CASSLRGGASYEQYF
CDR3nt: TGCGCCAGCAGCTTGCGAGGGGGCGCATCCTACGAGCAGTACTTC

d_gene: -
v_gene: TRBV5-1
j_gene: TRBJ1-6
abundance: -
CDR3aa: CASSLGRSYNSPLHF
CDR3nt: TGCGCCAGCAGCTTGGGACGCTCCTATAATTCACCCCTCCACTTT

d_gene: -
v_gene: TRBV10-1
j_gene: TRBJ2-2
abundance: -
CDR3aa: CASRDRKGELFF
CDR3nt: TGCGCCAGCAGGGATCGTAAAGGAGAGCTGTTTTTT

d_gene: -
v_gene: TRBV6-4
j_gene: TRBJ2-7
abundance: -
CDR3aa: CASSGQAYEQYF
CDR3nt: TGTGCCAGCAGTGGACAGGCCTACGAGCAGTACTTC

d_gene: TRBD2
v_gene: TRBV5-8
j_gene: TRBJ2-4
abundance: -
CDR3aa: CASVLSGRAVKNIQYF
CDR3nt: TGTGCCAGCGTACTGAGCGGGAGGGCCGTCAAAAACATTCAGTACTTC